This is a list of T cell receptor beta chains from one sample in a study of blood T cell repertoires in COVID-19. Only in-frame clones appear in the TCRdb table, and some are missing; sequencing was by immunoSEQ multiplex PCR. The repertoire includes approximately 220,000 clones, 80% to 85% of them detected once, and roughly 2.4% sits in the top ten. The specimen was peripheral blood. The receptors were sampled from a woman aged 55-70 years with acute or convalescent COVID-19. Each CDR3 is given with its conserved first and last residue. A D gene is named only where the DNA matches it firmly. Size is stated for part of the rows, as once, few or many counts, or as a class when the clone is expanded.

V	D	J	size	DNA	CDR3
TRBV28	TRBD2	TRBJ2-3	.	TGTGCCAGCAGTTTATCGGGACTAGTGGCAGATACGCAGTATTTT	CASSLSGLVADTQYF
TRBV27	TRBD1	TRBJ2-7	once	TGTGCCAGCAGATCGAGACAGGGCCTTTACGAGCAGTACTTC	CASRSRQGLYEQYF
TRBV11-2	TRBD2	TRBJ2-3	once	TGTGCCAGCAGCTTTTACCCGAGCGGGGGGAGGACGCAGTATTTT	CASSFYPSGGRTQYF
TRBV5-5	TRBD2	TRBJ2-7	.	TGTGCCAGCAGCGGAGCGGGGGCGGTTTTGGTCGAGCAGTACTTC	CASSGAGAVLVEQYF
TRBV30	.	TRBJ1-2	.	TGTGCCTGGACCAGACCAGGCAGGGCGAGCTATGGCTACACCTTC	CAWTRPGRASYGYTF
TRBV5-1	TRBD1	TRBJ1-3	.	TGCGCCAGCAGCGGGACAGGGTCTGGAAACACCATATATTTT	CASSGTGSGNTIYF
TRBV2	.	TRBJ2-3	.	TGTGCCAGCAGTAGCGGAGGGGGCACAGATACGCAGTATTTT	CASSSGGGTDTQYF
TRBV4-2	.	TRBJ1-1	few	TGTGCCAGCAGCCTCCCCGACATGAACACTGAAGCTTTCTTT	CASSLPDMNTEAFF
TRBV27	.	TRBJ1-5	.	TGTGCCAGCGGTATTAGTAGCAATCAGCCCCAGCATTTT	CASGISSNQPQHF
TRBV6-6	.	TRBJ1-3	.	TGTGCCAGCAGCCAACGGTCCTCTGGAAACACCATATATTTT	CASSQRSSGNTIYF
TRBV5-1	TRBD2	TRBJ2-5	.	TGCGCCAGCAGCCATGGCTGGGGTCGCGGGAGGGAAGAGACCCAGTACTTC	CASSHGWGRGREETQYF
TRBV18	.	TRBJ2-2	.	TGTGCCAGCTCACCACCGATATCCGGGACAAAGGCCGGGGAGCTGTTTTTT	CASSPPISGTKAGELFF
TRBV6-5	.	TRBJ1-2	.	TGTGCCAGCAGTCCAACATTGGTGGATGGCTACACCTTC	CASSPTLVDGYTF
TRBV7-9	.	TRBJ1-2	.	TGTGCCAGCAGCTCACAGGGTAACTATGGCTACACCTTC	CASSSQGNYGYTF
TRBV7-8	.	TRBJ2-1	few	TGTGCCAGCAGCTTGACACAGACGAGCTCCTACAATGAGCAGTTCTTC	CASSLTQTSSYNEQFF
TRBV7-7	.	TRBJ2-2	.	TGTGCTAGCAGCTCCACAGGGAACACCGGGGAGCTGTTTTTT	CASSSTGNTGELFF
TRBV11-2	TRBD2	TRBJ2-3	few	TGTGCCAGCAGCTTAGGATTACTAGCGGGGGTCAGGACAGATACGCAGTATTTT	CASSLGLLAGVRTDTQYF
TRBV3-1/TRBV3-2	TRBD2	TRBJ2-3	once	TGTGCCAGCAGCTTCGTAGCGGGGGGGTTGACAGATACGCAGTATTTT	CASSFVAGGLTDTQYF
TRBV28	.	TRBJ2-7	.	TGTGCCAGCAGTTTAGCAGGATCCTACGAGCAGTACTTC	CASSLAGSYEQYF
TRBV5-1	TRBD1	TRBJ1-2	few	TGCGCCAGCAGCCCGGACAGGGTAGGTGGCTACACCTTC	CASSPDRVGGYTF
TRBV7-8	.	TRBJ1-5	.	TGTGCCAGCAGCCGGGCCTCGCTGTCCCGGGCGCTGGGGCATGATCAGCCCCAGCATTTT	CASSRASLSRALGHDQPQHF
TRBV19	.	TRBJ1-3	.	TGTGCCAGTAGTATAGCCGGGGTCCTCTCTGGAAACACCATATATTTT	CASSIAGVLSGNTIYF
TRBV9	TRBD1	TRBJ1-2	.	TGTGCCAGCAGCGACGGGACAGCTCTGGGCTATGGCTACACCTTC	CASSDGTALGYGYTF
TRBV7-6	.	TRBJ2-5	once	TGTGCCAGCAGCCCGACTCAAGAGACCCAGTACTTC	CASSPTQETQYF
TRBV5-4	.	TRBJ2-4	few	TGTGCCAGCAGCCTGCGCGGAAGCATTCAGTACTTC	CASSLRGSIQYF
TRBV18	.	TRBJ2-2	once	TGTGCCAGCTCACCTTTCGACACCGGGGAGCTGTTTTTT	CASSPFDTGELFF
TRBV12-3/TRBV12-4	TRBD1	TRBJ1-1	few	TGTGCCAGCAGTTCCGGACAGGGTGAGGCTTTCTTT	CASSSGQGEAFF
TRBV9	TRBD1	TRBJ2-6	.	TGTGCCAGCAGCGATCCTCCGGGACAGGGGGCTGGTGGGGCCAACGTCCTGACTTTC	CASSDPPGQGAGGANVLTF
TRBV6-1	.	TRBJ1-2	.	TGTGCCAGCAGTGAAAGGGGATTTGGCTACACCTTC	CASSERGFGYTF
TRBV24-1	.	TRBJ2-3	.	TGTGCCACCAGTTCGAGTTCTGATACGCAGTATTTT	CATSSSSDTQYF
TRBV3-1/TRBV3-2	.	TRBJ1-2	.	TGTGCCAGCAGCCAAACAGGGAACTATGGCTACACCTTC	CASSQTGNYGYTF
TRBV6-5	.	TRBJ1-5	.	TGTGCCAGCAGTTATTACAGAAATTATAGCAATCAGCCCCAGCATTTT	CASSYYRNYSNQPQHF
TRBV19	.	TRBJ2-1	.	TGTGCCAGTAGTGCCGCTAGCAGGAGCTCCTACAATGAGCAGTTCTTC	CASSAASRSSYNEQFF
TRBV11-2	.	TRBJ1-1	.	TGTGCCAGCAGCTTAGATCTGGGGGGGTGGACAGAAGCTTTCTTT	CASSLDLGGWTEAFF
TRBV9	.	TRBJ1-2	.	TGTGCCAGCAGCCCACACGAAAACCCGATCATTGGCTACACCTTC	CASSPHENPIIGYTF